This T cell receptor (beta chain) was obtained from a study of T cells in Graves' hyperthyroidism and ophthalmopathy. Researchers amplified the TCR beta CDR3 regions from RNA transcripts. When the TCR CDR3 underwent first-round RT-PCR, the HTBI primer set was used. Each CDR3 protein is one row after TCRdb ran MiXCR on the multiplex PCR reads. The sample includes about 96,000 distinct CDR3 sequences, around 50% of them seen just once. Exclusions: uncontrolled infection, other autoimmune disease, pregnancy, lactation. On this clonotype: With a much larger clone just one base away, this may be a read error.

The source material was blood. The clonotype originates from a woman aged 40 to 50 with Graves' hyperthyroidism.

The DNA for the CDR3 is TGCGGTGCTAGTAACGCAGGGCCTGGCTACACCTTC. Amino acids: CGASNAGPGYTF. This chain joins TRBV20-1 and TRBJ1-2, with D possibly TRBD1 on 5 matching bases. Germline V gene lookup returns CDR1 DFQATT and CDR2 SNEGSKA (reference sequence). This CDR3 comprises 12 residues.